This T cell receptor beta chain was captured by sequencing in a study of blood T cell repertoires in COVID-19. Using immunoSEQ multiplex PCR, the repertoire was profiled, and TCRdb retains in-frame clones only, with some absent. The table records around 260,000 clones, 80% to 90% of them present only once. This clone is a singleton in its sample. The CDR3 spans 16 residues. CDR1 is ENHRY and CDR2 is SYGVKD in the germline V gene. With 3 bases removed from V and 2 bases from J, the gap between germline ends came to 16 bases. The source is a young woman with active or convalescent COVID-19. Material: peripheral blood. This rearrangement joins TRBV10-3 to TRBJ1-1; D perhaps matches TRBD1 (6 bases). The CDR3, as DNA: TGTGCCATCAGTGATAGACCGACAGGCTTCAACACTGAAGCTTTCTTT. As protein: CAISDRPTGFNTEAFF.